This TCR beta chain was retrieved from a study of T cell repertoires in aging, cancer and after chemotherapy (dated by TCRdb to about 2019). In the study overall: Donors spanned six age groups from 30 or younger to 70 or older, with at least three individuals per group. Control TCR repertoires from healthy donors were recorded across several months to years, and re-sampling revealed clear clonal overlap. In total, the full dataset held millions of TCR reads. To look at immunoaging and at how T cells reconstitute after chemotherapy, the study profiled TCR beta repertoires in peripheral blood from both healthy donors and cancer patients. Alongside some 96 healthy donors serving as a reference group, the cohort included some 220 cancer patients, of whom roughly 91 had hematological cancers and around 120 had solid cancers.

Using a mixed TRB-A/B primer pool, multiplex touch-down PCR amplified rearranged TRB sequences covering the V, D and J segments. Illumina adapters and sample indices were added to the amplicons in two consecutive PCR reactions performed with Phusion HS II polymerase. Amplicons were gel-purified using the NucleoSpin Gel and PCR Clean-up kit and were subsequently checked with Qubit and an Agilent 2100 Bioanalyzer. The libraries were sequenced on an Illumina MiSeq with 600-cycle, single-indexed, paired-end runs. On the authors' methods: Processing of the TRB sequences was carried out with MiXCR versions 2.12 and 3.0.5. Each unique CDR3 nucleotide sequence counted as one clone, and only productive sequences with at least two reads were retained. Shannon diversity, evenness, clonality (one minus evenness), and alpha-parameterized diversity profiles from alpha 0 to 5 were included as repertoire metrics. The IGoR algorithm was used to compute generation probabilities of clones in paired pre- and post-chemotherapy samples. Clones were called with MiXCR by TCRdb after fastp trimmed the public reads at Q25, and only in-frame beta chains were retained. CDR3 protein duplicates are merged, each entry listing the most common genes and DNA. For this entry, the V and J calls and clone size follow TCRdb and not the study's own pipeline. In this sample the table shows 10,000 or so distinct CDR3 sequences, 20% to 30% of which occur a single time. The biggest ten clones account for around 1.2% of the sample.

TCR beta rearrangements were amplified from genomic DNA isolated from peripheral blood, not from sorted cells or RNA. Overall study outcomes, separate from this receptor: According to the authors, the repertoire data do not permit conclusions about immunological memory after chemotherapy. In both cancer cohorts, median generation probability rose over the chemotherapy interval, which suggests that the repertoire was reconstituted through rebound thymic output. Compared with age-matched healthy donors, untreated patients with hematological or solid cancers had significantly lower TCR diversity and higher clonality in blood. In healthy donors, the decline in TCR diversity with age was mainly due to loss of richness, whereas in cancer patients loss of evenness also played a role.

As concerns this clonotype: Its antigen is unknown. Base quality data are lacking; no much larger clone is found one base away.

Input material: blood. The receptor was isolated from a human donor in good health.

The DNA reads as follows: TGTGCCAGCAGCCGACTGTATAGGCGGAACACTGAAGCTTTCTTT. This gives the protein CASSRLYRRNTEAFF. This chain is built from TRBV7-9 and TRBJ1-1; confidence is insufficient to name the D gene. The CDR3 holds 15 amino acids from the cysteine to the phenylalanine. CDR3 DNA is the only sequence kept; it has 45 bases, read in frame from the first base. V gives up 5 bases and J gives up 1 base, and the segment between their germline ends measures 14 bases. CDR1 SEHNR and CDR2 FQNEAQ are derived from the germline V gene (reference sequence).